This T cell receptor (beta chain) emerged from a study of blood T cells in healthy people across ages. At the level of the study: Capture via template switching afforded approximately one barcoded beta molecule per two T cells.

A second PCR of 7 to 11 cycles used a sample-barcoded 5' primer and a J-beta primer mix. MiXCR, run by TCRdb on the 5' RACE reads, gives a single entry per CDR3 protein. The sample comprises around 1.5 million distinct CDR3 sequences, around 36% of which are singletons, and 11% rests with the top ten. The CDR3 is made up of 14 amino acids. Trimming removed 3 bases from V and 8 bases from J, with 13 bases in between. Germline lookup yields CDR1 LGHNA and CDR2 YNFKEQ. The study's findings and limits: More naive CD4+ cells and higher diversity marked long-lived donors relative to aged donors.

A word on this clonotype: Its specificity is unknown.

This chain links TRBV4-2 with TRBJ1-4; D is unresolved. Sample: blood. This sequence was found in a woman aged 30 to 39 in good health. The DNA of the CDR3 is TGTGCCAGCAGCCATCGACGGGTAGAGGAAAAACTGTTTTTT. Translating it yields CASSHRRVEEKLFF.